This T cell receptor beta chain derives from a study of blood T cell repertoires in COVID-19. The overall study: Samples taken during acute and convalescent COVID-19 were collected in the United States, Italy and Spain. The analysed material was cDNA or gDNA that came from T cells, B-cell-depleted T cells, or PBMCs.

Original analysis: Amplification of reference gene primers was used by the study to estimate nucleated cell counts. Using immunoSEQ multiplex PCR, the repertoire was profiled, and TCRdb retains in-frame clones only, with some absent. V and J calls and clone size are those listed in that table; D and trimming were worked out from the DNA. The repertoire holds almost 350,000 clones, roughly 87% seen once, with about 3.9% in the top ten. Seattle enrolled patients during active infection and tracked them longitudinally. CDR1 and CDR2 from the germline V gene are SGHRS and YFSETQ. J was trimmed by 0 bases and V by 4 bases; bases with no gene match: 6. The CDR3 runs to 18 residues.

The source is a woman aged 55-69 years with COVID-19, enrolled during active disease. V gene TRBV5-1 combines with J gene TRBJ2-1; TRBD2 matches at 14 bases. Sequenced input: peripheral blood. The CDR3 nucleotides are TGCGCCAGCAGCCCGGGACTAGCGGGGGAAATCTCCTACAATGAGCAGTTCTTC. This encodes CASSPGLAGEISYNEQFF.